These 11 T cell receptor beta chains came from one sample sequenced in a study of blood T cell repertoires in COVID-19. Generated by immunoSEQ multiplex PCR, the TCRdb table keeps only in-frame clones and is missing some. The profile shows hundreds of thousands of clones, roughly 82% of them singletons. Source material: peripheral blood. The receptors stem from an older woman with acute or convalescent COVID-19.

The CDR3 nucleotides read TGTGCCAGCAGCGTCACAGGGGGAGTTGGCTACACCTTC. Translating it yields CASSVTGGVGYTF. V and J are TRBV7-8 and TRBJ1-2; 8 nucleotides line up with TRBD1. Germline loops: CDR1 SGHVS, CDR2 FQNEAQ. The CDR3 sequence is 13 residues long. V dropped 5 bases and J dropped 7; count of bases not matched to a gene: 6.

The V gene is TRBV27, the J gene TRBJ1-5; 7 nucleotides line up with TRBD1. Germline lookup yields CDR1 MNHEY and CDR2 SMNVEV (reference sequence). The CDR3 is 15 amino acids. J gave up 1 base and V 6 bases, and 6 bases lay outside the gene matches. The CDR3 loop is CASRSGTVSNQPQHF. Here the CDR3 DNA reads TGTGCCAGCAGATCCGGGACAGTCAGCAATCAGCCCCAGCATTTT.

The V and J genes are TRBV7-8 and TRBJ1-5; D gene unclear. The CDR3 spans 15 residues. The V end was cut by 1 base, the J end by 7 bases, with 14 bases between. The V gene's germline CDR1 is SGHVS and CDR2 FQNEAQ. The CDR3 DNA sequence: TGTGCCAGCAGCTTAGAGGGCCGGAGCGGGCAGCCCCAGCATTTT. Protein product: CASSLEGRSGQPQHF.

The CDR3 reads CASSLGTGGTEQFF. The CDR3 nucleotides are TGTGCCAGCAGCTTAGGGACAGGGGGGACTGAGCAGTTCTTC. The rearrangement joins TRBV7-9 to TRBJ2-1, with 10 positions matching TRBD1. J gave up 9 bases and V 1 base, and 3 bases lay outside the gene matches. CDR3 length: 14 amino acids. From germline, CDR1 is SEHNR and CDR2 FQNEAQ (reference sequence). Supplemented by reference TRBV7-9 and TRBJ2-1, the full variable domain reads DTGVSQNPRHKITKRGQNVTFRCDPISEHNRLYWYRQTLGQGPEFLTYFQNEAQLEKSRLLSDRFSAERPKGSFSTLEIQRTEQGDSAMYLCASSLGTGGTEQFFGPGTRLTVL.

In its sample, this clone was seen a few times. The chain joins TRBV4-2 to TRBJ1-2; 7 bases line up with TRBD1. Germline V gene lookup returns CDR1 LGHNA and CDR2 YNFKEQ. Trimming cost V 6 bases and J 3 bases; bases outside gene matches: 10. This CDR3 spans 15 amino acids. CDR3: CASSLFQGDYYGYTF. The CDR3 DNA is TGTGCCAGCAGTCTATTCCAGGGGGACTACTATGGCTACACCTTC.

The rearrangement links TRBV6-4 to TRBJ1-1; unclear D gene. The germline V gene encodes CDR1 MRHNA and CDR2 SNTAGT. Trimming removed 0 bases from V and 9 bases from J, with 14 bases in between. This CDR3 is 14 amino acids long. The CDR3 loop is CASSDSGDHPKAFF. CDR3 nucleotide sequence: TGTGCCAGCAGTGACTCCGGAGACCACCCTAAAGCTTTCTTT.

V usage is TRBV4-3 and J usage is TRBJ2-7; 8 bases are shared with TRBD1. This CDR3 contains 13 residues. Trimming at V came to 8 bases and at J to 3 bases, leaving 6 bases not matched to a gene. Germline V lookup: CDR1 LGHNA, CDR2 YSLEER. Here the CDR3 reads CASSSDRGYEQYF. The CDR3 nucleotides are TGCGCCAGCTCATCAGACAGGGGCTACGAGCAGTACTTC.

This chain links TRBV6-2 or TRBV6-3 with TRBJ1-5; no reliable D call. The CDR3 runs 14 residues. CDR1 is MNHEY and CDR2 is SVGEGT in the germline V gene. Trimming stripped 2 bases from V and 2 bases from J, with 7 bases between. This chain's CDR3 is CASSYLSRNQPQHF. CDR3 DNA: TGTGCCAGCAGTTACCTCAGTCGCAATCAGCCCCAGCATTTT.

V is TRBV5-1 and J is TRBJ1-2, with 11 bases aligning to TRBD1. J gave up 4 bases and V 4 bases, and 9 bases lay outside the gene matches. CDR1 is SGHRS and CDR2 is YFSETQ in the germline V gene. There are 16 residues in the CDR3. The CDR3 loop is CASSPGGTGGSYGYTF. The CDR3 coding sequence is TGCGCCAGCAGCCCTGGAGGGACAGGGGGGAGCTATGGCTACACCTTC.

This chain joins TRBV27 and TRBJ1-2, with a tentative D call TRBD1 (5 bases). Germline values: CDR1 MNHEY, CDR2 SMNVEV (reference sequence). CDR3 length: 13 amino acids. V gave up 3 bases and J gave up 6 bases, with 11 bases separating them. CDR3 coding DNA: TGTGCCAGCAGTTTCGGGAGGGGCAATGGCTACACCTTC. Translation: CASSFGRGNGYTF.

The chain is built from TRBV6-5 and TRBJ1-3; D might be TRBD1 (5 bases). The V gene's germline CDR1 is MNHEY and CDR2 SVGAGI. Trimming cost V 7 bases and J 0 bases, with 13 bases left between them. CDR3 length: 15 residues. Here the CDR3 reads CASTRDGRSGNTIYF. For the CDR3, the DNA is TGTGCCAGCACCAGGGATGGGCGCTCTGGAAACACCATATATTTT.